This T cell receptor (beta chain) was documented in a study of identical twins. TCRdb analysed the 5' RACE reads with MiXCR anew, one entry per CDR3 protein. Among hundreds of thousands of distinct CDR3 sequences, 21% were seen once, and the ten largest hold about 4.5%. J gave up 8 bases and V 6 bases, and 11 bases lay outside the gene matches. The CDR3 consists of 15 residues. This clonotype showed up just a few times. The antigen remains undetermined. The study, taken as a whole, reports: Insertions were fewer in abundant cord blood beta clonotypes, whereas memory repertoires showed none of this pattern. Out-of-frame alpha sequences common to twins exhibited an excess of low generation probability.

This sample was shared with a second study, whose subject was T cells expressing NK-cell markers. That investigation notes: Eight donors were sequenced, of whom seven were HCMV-seropositive, while the remaining one was HCMV-seronegative. The same clonotypes also predominated in the CD3+CD56-NKG2C+ fraction of several donors.

The sequence came from a woman younger than 30 in good health. This chain joins TRBV12-3 or TRBV12-4 and TRBJ2-1; 9 nucleotides agree with TRBD2. The material sequenced was PBMCs. CDR3 residues: CASSRVAGGLDEQFF. The DNA for the CDR3 is TGTGCCAGCAGCCGCGTCGCGGGAGGGCTCGATGAGCAGTTCTTC.